This TCR beta chain was recorded in a study of CD4 T cells in relation to SARS-CoV-2 and coronaviruses. The study's findings and limits: Each donor contributed either pre-pandemic or post-infection samples, not both.

CD4+ T cells from unexposed donors were obtained before the COVID-19 pandemic (2011-2018). After more than eight days of culture, CD4+ T cells were isolated. Testing used SARS-CoV-2 S/N and four cold-coronavirus spikes on unexposed-donor CD4+ T cells, cells permitting. Each well had two million PBMCs in about 5% human AB serum with IL-2. The CDR3 spans 17 residues. Per the germline V gene, CDR1 is MNHEY and CDR2 is SMNVEV (reference sequence). Trimming took off 6 bases at V and 2 bases at J, with 20 bases between the two ends. Generated by immunoSEQ multiplex PCR, the TCRdb table keeps only in-frame clones and is missing some. The table records around 28,000 clones, around two thirds of them present only once. Details on this clone: Its antigen is still unknown.

The sequenced sample consisted of CD4+ T cells from PBMCs, cultured in vitro. The rearrangement links TRBV27 to TRBJ2-1; the D gene is possibly TRBD2 (6 bases). This sequence originates from a human donor in good health. The CDR3 DNA follows: TGTGCCAGCAGAGTCCTTAGCGGCAGCGCAGCCTACAATGAGCAGTTCTTC. It encodes CASRVLSGSAAYNEQFF.